The rows below give T cell receptor beta chains drawn from one sample of a study of cytomegalovirus exposure and HLA in healthy donors. Only in-frame clones appear in the TCRdb table, and some are missing; sequencing was by immunoSEQ multiplex PCR. The sample shows 200,000 or so clones, 76% of them seen only once. Sequencing was done on a sample of PBMCs. Receptor source: a man between 18 and 29 years old in good health and CMV-seronegative. Each CDR3 is given with its conserved first and last residue. Fields, in order: D gene, J gene, clone size, V gene, CDR3 protein, CDR3 DNA. The D gene is left open where the match is weak. Expanded clones are given a class, and other clones once, few, many or no size at all.

d_call: TRBD2
j_call: TRBJ2-7
clone_size: once
v_call: TRBV7-2
cdr3_aa: CASSLGLAGGAEQYF
cdr3_nt: TGTGCCAGCAGCCTTGGACTAGCGGGAGGGGCCGAGCAGTACTTC

d_call: .
j_call: TRBJ2-6
clone_size: .
v_call: TRBV6-1
cdr3_aa: CASSSIRGANVLTF
cdr3_nt: TGTGCCAGCAGCTCAATTCGGGGGGCCAACGTCCTGACTTTC

d_call: TRBD1
j_call: TRBJ1-2
clone_size: .
v_call: TRBV20-1
cdr3_aa: CSARDRDTF
cdr3_nt: TGCAGTGCTAGGGACAGGGACACCTTC

d_call: .
j_call: TRBJ1-4
clone_size: few
v_call: TRBV25-1
cdr3_aa: CASSEAGSNEKLFF
cdr3_nt: TGTGCCAGCAGTGAGGCGGGGAGTAATGAAAAACTGTTTTTT

d_call: .
j_call: TRBJ1-2
clone_size: .
v_call: TRBV30
cdr3_aa: CAWSTEPRGGYTF
cdr3_nt: TGTGCCTGGAGCACCGAGCCCCGGGGTGGCTACACCTTC

d_call: .
j_call: TRBJ2-3
clone_size: .
v_call: TRBV6-1
cdr3_aa: CASKAGFADTQYF
cdr3_nt: TGTGCCAGCAAAGCAGGGTTCGCAGATACGCAGTATTTT

d_call: .
j_call: TRBJ2-7
clone_size: .
v_call: TRBV27
cdr3_aa: CASQLQEGEEQYF
cdr3_nt: TGTGCCAGTCAGTTACAAGAGGGGGAGGAGCAGTACTTC

d_call: .
j_call: TRBJ1-1
clone_size: few
v_call: TRBV7-8
cdr3_aa: CASSLPGLMNTEAFF
cdr3_nt: TGTGCCAGCAGCTTGCCGGGACTTATGAACACTGAAGCTTTCTTT

d_call: .
j_call: TRBJ2-7
clone_size: few
v_call: TRBV6-5
cdr3_aa: CASSYSGHLYEQYF
cdr3_nt: TGTGCCAGCAGTTACTCGGGACATCTCTACGAGCAGTACTTC

d_call: TRBD1
j_call: TRBJ2-2
clone_size: .
v_call: TRBV7-9
cdr3_aa: CASSPRQGSTGELFF
cdr3_nt: TGTGCCAGCAGCCCCCGACAGGGATCCACCGGGGAGCTGTTTTTT

d_call: TRBD2
j_call: TRBJ2-3
clone_size: .
v_call: TRBV7-9
cdr3_aa: CASSPSRLAGRTDTQYF
cdr3_nt: TGTGCCAGCAGCCCGAGTCGACTAGCGGGACGCACAGATACGCAGTATTTT

d_call: TRBD1
j_call: TRBJ2-7
clone_size: .
v_call: TRBV5-1
cdr3_aa: CASSWTGSYEQYF
cdr3_nt: TGCGCCAGCAGCTGGACAGGCTCCTACGAGCAGTACTTC

d_call: TRBD1
j_call: TRBJ1-1
clone_size: once
v_call: TRBV9
cdr3_aa: CASSARDRSNTEAFF
cdr3_nt: TGTGCCAGCAGCGCGCGGGACAGATCGAACACTGAAGCTTTCTTT

d_call: .
j_call: TRBJ1-1
clone_size: .
v_call: TRBV6-5
cdr3_aa: CASSYSRLVNTEAFF
cdr3_nt: TGTGCCAGCAGTTACTCGAGGTTGGTGAACACTGAAGCTTTCTTT

d_call: TRBD2
j_call: TRBJ2-1
clone_size: once
v_call: TRBV7-3
cdr3_aa: CASSPNAGTSKFF
cdr3_nt: TGTGCCAGCAGCCCCAACGCCGGGACTAGCAAGTTCTTC

d_call: .
j_call: TRBJ1-1
clone_size: .
v_call: TRBV7-8
cdr3_aa: CASSFRTELNTEAFF
cdr3_nt: TGTGCCAGCAGCTTCCGGACAGAGCTAAACACTGAAGCTTTCTTT

d_call: .
j_call: TRBJ2-2
clone_size: .
v_call: TRBV2
cdr3_aa: CASSRDSTGELFF
cdr3_nt: TGTGCCAGCAGCCGGGACTCCACCGGGGAGCTGTTTTTT

d_call: TRBD1
j_call: TRBJ2-7
clone_size: .
v_call: TRBV6-1
cdr3_aa: CATRDSSYEQYF
cdr3_nt: TGTGCCACCAGGGACAGCTCCTACGAGCAGTACTTC

d_call: .
j_call: TRBJ2-7
clone_size: .
v_call: TRBV6-6
cdr3_aa: CAIGVAAEQYF
cdr3_nt: TGTGCCATCGGGGTAGCGGCCGAGCAGTACTTC

d_call: .
j_call: TRBJ1-1
clone_size: .
v_call: TRBV19
cdr3_aa: CASRWAGDGGTEAFF
cdr3_nt: TGTGCCAGTAGGTGGGCAGGGGACGGCGGCACTGAAGCTTTCTTT

d_call: TRBD2
j_call: TRBJ2-1
clone_size: once
v_call: TRBV9
cdr3_aa: CASSVFSGSLDEQFF
cdr3_nt: TGTGCCAGCAGCGTATTCAGCGGGAGTCTGGATGAGCAGTTCTTC

d_call: .
j_call: TRBJ1-1
clone_size: .
v_call: TRBV12-5
cdr3_aa: CASGFEPVRPEAFF
cdr3_nt: TGTGCTAGTGGTTTCGAGCCCGTCAGGCCTGAAGCTTTCTTT

d_call: .
j_call: TRBJ2-7
clone_size: .
v_call: TRBV19
cdr3_aa: CASSRGDGNSYEQYF
cdr3_nt: TGTGCCAGTAGTCGCGGGGACGGAAACTCCTACGAGCAGTACTTC

d_call: TRBD2
j_call: TRBJ2-1
clone_size: .
v_call: TRBV5-4
cdr3_aa: CASSRSGRESYNEQFF
cdr3_nt: TGTGCCAGCAGCCGGAGCGGGAGAGAATCCTACAATGAGCAGTTCTTC

d_call: TRBD2
j_call: TRBJ2-1
clone_size: .
v_call: TRBV4-1
cdr3_aa: CASSQVGPSGYNEQFF
cdr3_nt: TGCGCCAGCAGCCAAGTTGGGCCTAGCGGTTACAATGAGCAGTTCTTC

d_call: .
j_call: TRBJ2-7
clone_size: .
v_call: TRBV5-4
cdr3_aa: CASSLGGEQYF
cdr3_nt: TGTGCCAGCAGCCTAGGGGGTGAGCAGTACTTC

d_call: TRBD1
j_call: TRBJ1-2
clone_size: .
v_call: TRBV27
cdr3_aa: CASSSSGGVGYTF
cdr3_nt: TGTGCCAGCAGTTCATCAGGGGGTGTAGGCTACACCTTC

d_call: .
j_call: TRBJ2-7
clone_size: .
v_call: TRBV28
cdr3_aa: CASTLAIDFSNEQYF
cdr3_nt: TGTGCCAGCACCCTCGCAATAGACTTTTCCAACGAGCAGTACTTC

d_call: TRBD2
j_call: TRBJ2-7
clone_size: once
v_call: TRBV5-1
cdr3_aa: CASSLRSGGTYEQYF
cdr3_nt: TGCGCCAGCAGCTTAAGAAGCGGGGGTACCTACGAGCAGTACTTC

d_call: .
j_call: TRBJ1-2
clone_size: few
v_call: TRBV9
cdr3_aa: CASSAGVDGYTF
cdr3_nt: TGTGCCAGCAGTGCAGGGGTCGATGGCTACACCTTC

d_call: TRBD2
j_call: TRBJ2-5
clone_size: .
v_call: TRBV10-3
cdr3_aa: CAISEGGLGQETQYF
cdr3_nt: TGTGCCATCAGTGAGGGCGGACTAGGCCAAGAGACCCAGTACTTC

d_call: .
j_call: TRBJ2-7
clone_size: .
v_call: TRBV30
cdr3_aa: CAWSPGTYEQYF
cdr3_nt: TGTGCCTGGAGTCCCGGGACCTACGAGCAGTACTTC

d_call: TRBD1
j_call: TRBJ1-2
clone_size: .
v_call: TRBV11-2
cdr3_aa: CASSPQGQASVTF
cdr3_nt: TGTGCCAGCAGCCCACAGGGACAGGCCTCAGTCACCTTC

d_call: TRBD2
j_call: TRBJ2-1
clone_size: .
v_call: TRBV2
cdr3_aa: CASSRTSSSTGEQFF
cdr3_nt: TGTGCCAGCAGTCGGACTAGCAGCAGTACCGGTGAGCAGTTCTTC

d_call: .
j_call: TRBJ2-3
clone_size: .
v_call: TRBV27
cdr3_aa: CASSFRTVSTDTQYF
cdr3_nt: TGTGCCAGCAGTTTCCGGACAGTCAGCACAGATACGCAGTATTTT

d_call: TRBD1
j_call: TRBJ1-6
clone_size: .
v_call: TRBV2
cdr3_aa: CASKGQGDSPLHF
cdr3_nt: TGTGCCAGCAAGGGACAGGGTGATTCACCCCTCCACTTT

d_call: TRBD2
j_call: TRBJ2-2
clone_size: .
v_call: TRBV7-8
cdr3_aa: CASSLGMGRGETGELFF
cdr3_nt: TGTGCCAGCAGCTTAGGGATGGGGAGGGGAGAAACCGGGGAGCTGTTTTTT

d_call: TRBD2
j_call: TRBJ2-3
clone_size: .
v_call: TRBV11-1
cdr3_aa: CASSFGLAGGGTDTQYF
cdr3_nt: TGTGCCAGCAGCTTCGGACTAGCGGGAGGGGGCACAGATACGCAGTATTTT

d_call: TRBD1
j_call: TRBJ1-6
clone_size: few
v_call: TRBV7-3
cdr3_aa: CASSYLGQANSPLHF
cdr3_nt: TGTGCCAGCAGCTATCTGGGACAGGCTAATTCACCCCTCCACTTT

d_call: .
j_call: TRBJ1-1
clone_size: .
v_call: TRBV7-3
cdr3_aa: CASSLGAANTEAFF
cdr3_nt: TGTGCCAGCAGCTTAGGGGCAGCGAACACTGAAGCTTTCTTT

d_call: TRBD1
j_call: TRBJ1-1
clone_size: few
v_call: TRBV6-5
cdr3_aa: CASRQGSEAFF
cdr3_nt: TGTGCCAGCAGACAGGGGAGTGAAGCTTTCTTT

d_call: TRBD1
j_call: TRBJ2-1
clone_size: .
v_call: TRBV5-1
cdr3_aa: CASSEGQGLYNEQFF
cdr3_nt: TGCGCCAGCAGCGAGGGACAGGGGCTCTACAATGAGCAGTTCTTC